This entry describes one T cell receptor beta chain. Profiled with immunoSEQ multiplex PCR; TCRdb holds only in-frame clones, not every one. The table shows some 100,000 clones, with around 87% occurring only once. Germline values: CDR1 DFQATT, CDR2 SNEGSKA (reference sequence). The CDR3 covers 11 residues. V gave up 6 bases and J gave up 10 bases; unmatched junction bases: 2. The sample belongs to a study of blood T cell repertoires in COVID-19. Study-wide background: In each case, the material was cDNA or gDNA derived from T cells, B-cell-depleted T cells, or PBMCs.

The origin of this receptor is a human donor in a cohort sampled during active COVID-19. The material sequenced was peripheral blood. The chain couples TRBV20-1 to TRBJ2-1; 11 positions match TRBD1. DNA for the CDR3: TGCAGTGCGGACAGGGGGCGCGAGCAGTTCTTC. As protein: CSADRGREQFF.